This T cell receptor beta chain stems from a study of OX40 agonist ivuxolimab in advanced cancers. As for the study in general: The dose-escalation cohort was about 86% male, with a mean age of about 58 years, ranging about 20 to 85.

V lost 2 bases and J 0 bases, leaving 10 bases between the germline ends. Germline V gives CDR1 MNHEY, CDR2 SVGAGI. The CDR3 contains 15 residues. TCRdb keeps only in-frame clones here, not all; method: immunoSEQ multiplex PCR. The sample has 60,000 to 75,000 clones, about 80% seen once. This specimen consisted of CD4+ or CD8+ T cells sorted from blood, obtained in a trial of the OX40 agonist ivuxolimab. The TCR comes from an adult with an advanced solid tumor such as melanoma, head and neck, liver or kidney cancer. This chain joins TRBV6-5 and TRBJ1-1; D may be TRBD1 (6 bases). The CDR3 nucleotides read TGTGCCAGCAGTTACGGCGACAGGATGAACACTGAAGCTTTCTTT. Protein product: CASSYGDRMNTEAFF.